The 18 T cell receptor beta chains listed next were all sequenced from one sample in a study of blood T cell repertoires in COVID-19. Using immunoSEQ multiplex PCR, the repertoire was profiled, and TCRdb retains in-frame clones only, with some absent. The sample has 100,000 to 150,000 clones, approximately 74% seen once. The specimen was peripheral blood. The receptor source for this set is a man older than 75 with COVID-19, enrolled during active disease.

CDR3 DNA: TGTGCCAGAAGCTTGGCCTACAGCAATCAGCCCCAGCATTTT. Its translation: CARSLAYSNQPQHF. The chain couples TRBV5-3 to TRBJ1-5; D unresolved. TRBV5-3 is recorded as an ORF, its role being uncertain. V lost 0 bases to trimming and J lost 1 base, with 5 bases between them. CDR3 size: 14 residues.

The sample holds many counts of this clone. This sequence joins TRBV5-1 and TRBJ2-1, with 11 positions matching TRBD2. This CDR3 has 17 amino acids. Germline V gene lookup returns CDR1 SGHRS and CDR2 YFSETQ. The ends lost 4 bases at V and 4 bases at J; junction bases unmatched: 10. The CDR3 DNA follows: TGCGCCAGCAGCATTGGAGTAGCGGGAGGGCTTTACAATGAGCAGTTCTTC. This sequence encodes CASSIGVAGGLYNEQFF.

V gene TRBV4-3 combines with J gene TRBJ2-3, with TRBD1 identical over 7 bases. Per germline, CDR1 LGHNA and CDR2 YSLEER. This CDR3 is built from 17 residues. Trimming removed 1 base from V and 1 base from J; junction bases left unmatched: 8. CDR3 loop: CASSQVHRGKGTDTQYF. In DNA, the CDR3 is TGCGCCAGCAGCCAAGTCCACAGGGGAAAGGGCACAGATACGCAGTATTTT.

This chain's CDR3 is CASRDTGNTEAFF. The CDR3 nucleotides are TGTGCCAGCAGGGACACGGGGAACACTGAAGCTTTCTTT. The gene calls are TRBV6-5 and TRBJ1-1; D is possibly TRBD1 (5 bases). The CDR3 extends over 13 amino acids. Germline CDR1 MNHEY, CDR2 SVGAGI. Deletions cut 6 bases from V and 1 base from J, with 9 bases between.

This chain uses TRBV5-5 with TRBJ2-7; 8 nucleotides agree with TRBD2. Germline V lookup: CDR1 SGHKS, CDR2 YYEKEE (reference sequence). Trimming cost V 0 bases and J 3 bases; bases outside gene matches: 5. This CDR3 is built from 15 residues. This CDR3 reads CASSLAGGAYYEQYF. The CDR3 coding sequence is TGTGCCAGCAGCTTGGCGGGGGGGGCCTACTACGAGCAGTACTTC.

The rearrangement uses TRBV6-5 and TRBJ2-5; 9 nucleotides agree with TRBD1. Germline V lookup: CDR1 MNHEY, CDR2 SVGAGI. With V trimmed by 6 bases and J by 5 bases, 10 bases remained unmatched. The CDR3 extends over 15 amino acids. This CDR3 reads CASSLDRGGWETQYF. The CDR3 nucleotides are TGTGCCAGCAGCCTGGACAGGGGAGGATGGGAGACCCAGTACTTC.

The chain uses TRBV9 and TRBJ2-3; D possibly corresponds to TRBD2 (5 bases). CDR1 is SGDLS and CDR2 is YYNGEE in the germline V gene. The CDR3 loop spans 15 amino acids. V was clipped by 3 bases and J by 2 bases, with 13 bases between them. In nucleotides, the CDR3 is TGTGCCAGCAGCGCCGAGGGTTGGCTCACAGATACGCAGTATTTT. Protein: CASSAEGWLTDTQYF.

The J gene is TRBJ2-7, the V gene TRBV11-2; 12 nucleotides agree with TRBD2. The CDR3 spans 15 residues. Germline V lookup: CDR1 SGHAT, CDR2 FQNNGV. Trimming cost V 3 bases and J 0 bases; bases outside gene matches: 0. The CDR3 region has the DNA TGTGCCAGCAGCTTGACTAGCGGGAGCTCCTACGAGCAGTACTTC. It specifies CASSLTSGSSYEQYF.

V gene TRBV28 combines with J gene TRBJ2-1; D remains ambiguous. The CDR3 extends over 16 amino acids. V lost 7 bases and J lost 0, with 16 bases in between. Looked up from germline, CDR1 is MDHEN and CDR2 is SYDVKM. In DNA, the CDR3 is TGTGCCAGCACCGCCCCCAGTGCTAGCTCCTACAATGAGCAGTTCTTC. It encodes CASTAPSASSYNEQFF.

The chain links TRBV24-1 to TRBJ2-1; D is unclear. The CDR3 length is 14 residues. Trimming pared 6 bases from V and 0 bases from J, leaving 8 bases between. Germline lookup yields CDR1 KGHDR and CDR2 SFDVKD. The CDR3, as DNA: TGTGCCACCAGTCCACTTAGCTCCTACAATGAGCAGTTCTTC. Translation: CATSPLSSYNEQFF.

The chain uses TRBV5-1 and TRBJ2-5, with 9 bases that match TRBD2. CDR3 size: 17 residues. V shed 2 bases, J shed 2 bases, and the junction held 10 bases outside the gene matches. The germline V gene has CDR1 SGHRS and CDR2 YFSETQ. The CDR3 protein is CASSFAASGVIQETQYF. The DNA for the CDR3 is TGCGCCAGCAGCTTCGCGGCTAGCGGGGTAATACAAGAGACCCAGTACTTC.

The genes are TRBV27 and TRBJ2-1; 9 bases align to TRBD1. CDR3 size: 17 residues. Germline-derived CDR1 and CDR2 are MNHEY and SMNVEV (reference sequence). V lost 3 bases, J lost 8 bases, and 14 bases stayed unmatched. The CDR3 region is CASSFLLGTGPGDEQFF. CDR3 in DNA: TGTGCCAGCAGTTTCCTCCTCGGGACAGGGCCCGGGGATGAGCAGTTCTTC.

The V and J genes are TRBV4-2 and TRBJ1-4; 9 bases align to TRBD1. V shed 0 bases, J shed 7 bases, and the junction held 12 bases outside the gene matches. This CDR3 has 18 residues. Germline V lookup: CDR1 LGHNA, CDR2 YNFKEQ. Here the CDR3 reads CASSQDWNRGPAIEKLFF. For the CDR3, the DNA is TGTGCCAGCAGCCAAGACTGGAACAGGGGGCCAGCTATTGAAAAACTGTTTTTT.

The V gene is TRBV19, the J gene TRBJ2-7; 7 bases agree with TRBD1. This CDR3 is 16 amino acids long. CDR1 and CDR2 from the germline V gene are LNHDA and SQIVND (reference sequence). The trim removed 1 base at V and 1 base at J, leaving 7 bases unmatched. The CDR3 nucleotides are TGTGCCAGTAGTATAGCCTCGGGACAGCGATCCTACGAGCAGTACTTC. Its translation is CASSIASGQRSYEQYF.

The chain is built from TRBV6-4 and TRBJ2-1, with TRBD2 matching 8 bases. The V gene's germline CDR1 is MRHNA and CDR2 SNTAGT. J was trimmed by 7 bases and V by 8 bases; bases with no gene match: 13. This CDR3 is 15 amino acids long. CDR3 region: CASLSVRLAGNEQFF. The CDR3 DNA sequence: TGTGCCAGCTTAAGTGTTAGGCTAGCGGGTAATGAGCAGTTCTTC.

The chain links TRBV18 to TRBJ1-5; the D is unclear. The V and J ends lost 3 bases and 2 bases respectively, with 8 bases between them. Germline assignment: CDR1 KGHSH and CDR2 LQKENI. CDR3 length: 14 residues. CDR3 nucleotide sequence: TGTGCCAGCTCACCCTCGAGGGGCAATCAGCCCCAGCATTTT. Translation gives CASSPSRGNQPQHF.

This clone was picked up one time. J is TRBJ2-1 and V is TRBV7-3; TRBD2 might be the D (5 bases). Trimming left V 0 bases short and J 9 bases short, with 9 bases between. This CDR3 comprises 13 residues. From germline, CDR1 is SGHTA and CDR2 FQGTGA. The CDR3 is CASSLTSRGEQFF. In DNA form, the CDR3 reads TGTGCCAGCAGCTTAACGTCCCGGGGTGAGCAGTTCTTC. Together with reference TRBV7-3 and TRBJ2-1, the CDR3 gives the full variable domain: GAGVSQTPSNKVTEKGKYVELRCDPISGHTALYWYRQSLGQGPEFLIYFQGTGAADDSGLPNDRFFAVRPEGSVSTLKIQRTERGDSAVYLCASSLTSRGEQFFGPGTRLTVL.

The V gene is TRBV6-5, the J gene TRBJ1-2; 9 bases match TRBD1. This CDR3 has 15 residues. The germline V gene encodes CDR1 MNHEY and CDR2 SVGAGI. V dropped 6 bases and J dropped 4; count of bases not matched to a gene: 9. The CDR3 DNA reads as TGTGCCAGCAGAAAACAGGGGGCGCGCAGCTATGGCTACACCTTC. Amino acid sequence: CASRKQGARSYGYTF.